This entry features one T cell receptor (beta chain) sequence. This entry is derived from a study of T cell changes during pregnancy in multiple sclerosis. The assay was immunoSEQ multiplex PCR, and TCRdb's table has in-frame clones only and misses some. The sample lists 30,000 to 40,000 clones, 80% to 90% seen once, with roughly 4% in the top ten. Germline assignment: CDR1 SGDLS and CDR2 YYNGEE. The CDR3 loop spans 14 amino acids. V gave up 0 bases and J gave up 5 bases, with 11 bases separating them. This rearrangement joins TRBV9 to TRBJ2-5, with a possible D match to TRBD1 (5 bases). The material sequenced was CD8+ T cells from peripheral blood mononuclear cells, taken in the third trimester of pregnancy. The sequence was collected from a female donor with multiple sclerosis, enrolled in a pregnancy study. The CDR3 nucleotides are TGTGCCAGCAGCGTAGCTCAGGGATCGGAGACCCAGTACTTC. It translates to CASSVAQGSETQYF.